One and the same sample provided the 5 T cell receptor beta chains below, sequenced in a study of Ad26.COV2.S vaccination and SARS-CoV-2 variants. The data were produced by immunoSEQ multiplex PCR, yet TCRdb's version contains in-frame clones alone and is incomplete. The data hold about 320,000 clones, with under 90% observed a single time. The treatment was: some 20 received Ad26.COV2.S at low or high dose, single or two shots; several received placebo; per-sample allocation not given. Day 63 after the first vaccine or placebo injection was the time point for sampling. Sequencing was performed on peripheral blood, taken in a trial of Ad26.COV2.S vaccine versus placebo. These receptors all stem from a person between 18 and 59 years old who received the Ad26.COV2.S COVID-19 vaccine or a placebo.

The chain is built from TRBV10-3 and TRBJ2-1; 10 nucleotides match TRBD2. CDR1 is ENHRY, CDR2 SYGVKD, per germline. Trimming took 4 bases from V and 6 from J; bases not matched to a gene: 6. This CDR3 comprises 15 residues. The CDR3 region is CAISGLSGGSNEQFF. The CDR3 DNA follows: TGTGCCATCAGTGGGCTTAGCGGGGGGTCCAATGAGCAGTTCTTC.

The chain uses TRBV7-2 and TRBJ1-2; D is unclear. The length of the CDR3 is 15 residues. V lost 1 base to trimming and J lost 1 base, with 10 bases between them. The germline gives CDR1 SGHTA, CDR2 FQGNSA. The CDR3 DNA is TGTGCCAGCAGCTTAGTAGACCGGATTAACTATGGCTACACCTTC. Translating gives CASSLVDRINYGYTF.

The chain joins TRBV28 to TRBJ1-2; D is undetermined. V was cut by 4 bases and J by 8 bases, with 11 bases left in between. CDR3 length: 12 residues. Germline assignment: CDR1 MDHEN and CDR2 SYDVKM. The CDR3 loop is CASSSATLGYTF. The CDR3 coding sequence is TGTGCCAGCAGTTCCGCGACCCTGGGCTACACCTTC.

V gene TRBV19 combines with J gene TRBJ1-1; D uncertain. CDR1 is LNHDA and CDR2 is SQIVND in the germline V gene (reference sequence). The CDR3 totals 13 residues. The V gene lost 9 bases and the J gene lost 7 bases, with 18 bases spanning the gap. Here the CDR3 reads CASKPGPYVEAFF. In DNA form, the CDR3 reads TGTGCCAGCAAGCCTGGGCCCTATGTTGAAGCTTTCTTT.

DNA of the CDR3: TGTGCCAGCAGTGACAGGGGCTATGGCTACACCTTC. Its protein product is CASSDRGYGYTF. The rearrangement joins TRBV27 to TRBJ1-2, with TRBD1 matching over 8 bases. The V segment lost 5 bases and the J segment 4 bases; nucleotides outside the gene matches: 0. Germline assignment: CDR1 MNHEY and CDR2 SMNVEV (reference sequence). This CDR3 has 12 residues.